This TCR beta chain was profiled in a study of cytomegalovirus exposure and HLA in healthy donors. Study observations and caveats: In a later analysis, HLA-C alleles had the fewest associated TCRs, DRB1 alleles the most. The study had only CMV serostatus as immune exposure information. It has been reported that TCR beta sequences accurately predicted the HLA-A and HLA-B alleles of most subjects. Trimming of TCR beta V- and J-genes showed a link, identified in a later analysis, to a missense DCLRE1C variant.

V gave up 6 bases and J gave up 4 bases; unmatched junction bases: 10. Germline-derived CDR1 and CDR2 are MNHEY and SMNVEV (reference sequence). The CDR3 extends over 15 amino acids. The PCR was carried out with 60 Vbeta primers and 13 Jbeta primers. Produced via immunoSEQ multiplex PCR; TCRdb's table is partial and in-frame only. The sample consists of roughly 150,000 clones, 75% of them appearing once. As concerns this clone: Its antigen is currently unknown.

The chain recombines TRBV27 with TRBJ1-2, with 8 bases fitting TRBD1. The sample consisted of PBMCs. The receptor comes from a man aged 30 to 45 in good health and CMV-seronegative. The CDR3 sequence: CASRPAGGAFYGYTF. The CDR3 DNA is TGTGCCAGCAGGCCAGCAGGGGGCGCGTTCTATGGCTACACCTTC.